What follows is one T cell receptor beta chain and its context. As yet, its antigen is unknown. The data were obtained in a study of identifying expanded T cells in peripheral blood. Study observations and caveats: Technical replicates showed around 1.2 changed clones; approximately 2 weeks about 16.4; four weeks 19. Roughly two-week clone count variance significantly increased as total template count grew.

This CDR3 has 16 residues. V lost 5 bases and J lost 0, with 14 bases in between. Germline CDR1 reads SGHTA; CDR2 reads FQGNSA. Healthy donors had no documented immune events, such as infections, while sampled. Produced via immunoSEQ multiplex PCR; TCRdb's table is partial and in-frame only. The data show roughly 120,000 clones, about nine tenths seen once. This receptor was obtained from a person aged 18 to 75 in good health. The sample taken for sequencing was blood. The chain carries TRBV7-2 and TRBJ1-3, with D possibly matching TRBD1 (6 bases). The CDR3 reads CASSVRTATSGNTIYF. The CDR3 DNA is TGTGCCAGCAGCGTAAGGACAGCAACCTCTGGAAACACCATATATTTT.